The present T cell receptor (beta chain) was sequenced within a study of blood T cell repertoires in COVID-19. Study information: PBMCs, B-cell-depleted T cells, or T cells were the source of the cDNA or gDNA that made up the material.

Repertoires were generated with immunoSEQ multiplex PCR, while TCRdb's copy carries only in-frame clones and drops some. Seen here are around 100,000 clones, over 80% observed once, and the top ten hold 1.8%. The origin of this receptor is a human donor with active COVID-19. The donor label of this sample is uncertain. The sample taken for sequencing was peripheral blood.

CDR3 nucleotides: TGCAGCGGTGGGGGCCGGGGGGCAAATGAGCAGTTCTTC. This codes for CSGGGRGANEQFF. The chain has TRBV29-1 and TRBJ2-1; possible D gene TRBD2, 7 bases. The germline V and J ends were trimmed by 7 bases and 7 bases, with 17 bases remaining between them. From germline, CDR1 is SQVTM and CDR2 ANQGSEA. This CDR3 has 13 residues.